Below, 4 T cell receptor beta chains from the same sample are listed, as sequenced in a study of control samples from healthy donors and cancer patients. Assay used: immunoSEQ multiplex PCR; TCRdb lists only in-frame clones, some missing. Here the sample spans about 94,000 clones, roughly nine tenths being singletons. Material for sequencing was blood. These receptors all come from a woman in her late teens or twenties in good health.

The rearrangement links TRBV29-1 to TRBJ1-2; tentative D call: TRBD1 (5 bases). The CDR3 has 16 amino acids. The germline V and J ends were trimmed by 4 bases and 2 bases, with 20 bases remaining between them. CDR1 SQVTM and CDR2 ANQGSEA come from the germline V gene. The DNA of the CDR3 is TGCAGCGTTGGGGAGAAGGACACCTTCAAAAACTATGGCTACACCTTC. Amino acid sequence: CSVGEKDTFKNYGYTF.

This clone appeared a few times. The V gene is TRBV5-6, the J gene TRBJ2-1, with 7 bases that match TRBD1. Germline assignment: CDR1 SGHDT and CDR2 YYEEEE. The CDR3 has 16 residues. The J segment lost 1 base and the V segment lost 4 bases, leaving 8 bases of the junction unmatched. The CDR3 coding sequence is TGTGCCAGCAGCGCCGCTACAGGGGCATCCTACAATGAGCAGTTCTTC. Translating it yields CASSAATGASYNEQFF.

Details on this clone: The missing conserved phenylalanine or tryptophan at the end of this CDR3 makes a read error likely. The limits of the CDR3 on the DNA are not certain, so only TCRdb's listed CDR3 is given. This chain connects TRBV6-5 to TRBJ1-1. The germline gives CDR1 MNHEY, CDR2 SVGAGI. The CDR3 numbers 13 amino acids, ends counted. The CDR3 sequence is CASSFNRDVGKEG.

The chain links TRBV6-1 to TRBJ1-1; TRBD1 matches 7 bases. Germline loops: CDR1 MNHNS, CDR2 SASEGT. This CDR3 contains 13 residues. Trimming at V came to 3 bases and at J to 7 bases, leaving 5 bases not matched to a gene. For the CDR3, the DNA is TGTGCCAGCAGTGAGACAGGGTTAGGTGAAGCTTTCTTT. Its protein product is CASSETGLGEAFF.